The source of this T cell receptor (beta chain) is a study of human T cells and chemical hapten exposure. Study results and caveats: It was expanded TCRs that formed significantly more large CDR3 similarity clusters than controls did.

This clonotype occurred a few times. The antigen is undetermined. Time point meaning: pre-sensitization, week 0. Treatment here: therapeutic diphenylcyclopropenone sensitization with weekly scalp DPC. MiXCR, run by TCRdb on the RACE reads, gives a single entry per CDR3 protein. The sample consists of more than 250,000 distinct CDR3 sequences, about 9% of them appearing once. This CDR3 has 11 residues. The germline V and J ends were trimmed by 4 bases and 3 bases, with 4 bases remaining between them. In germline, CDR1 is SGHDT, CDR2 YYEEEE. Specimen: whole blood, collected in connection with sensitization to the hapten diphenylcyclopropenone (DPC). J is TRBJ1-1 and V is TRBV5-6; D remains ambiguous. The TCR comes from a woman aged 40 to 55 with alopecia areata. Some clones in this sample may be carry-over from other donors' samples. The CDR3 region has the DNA TGTGCCAGCAGCACGGACACTGAAGCTTTCTTT. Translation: CASSTDTEAFF.